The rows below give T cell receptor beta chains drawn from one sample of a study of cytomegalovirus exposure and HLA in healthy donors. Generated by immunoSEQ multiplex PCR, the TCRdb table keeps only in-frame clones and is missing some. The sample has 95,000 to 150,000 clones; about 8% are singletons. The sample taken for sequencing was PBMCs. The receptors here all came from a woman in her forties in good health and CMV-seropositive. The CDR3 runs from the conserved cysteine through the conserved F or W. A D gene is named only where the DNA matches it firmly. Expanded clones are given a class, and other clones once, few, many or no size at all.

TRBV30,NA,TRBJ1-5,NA,CAWSQTAFRRPQHF,TGTGCCTGGAGTCAGACCGCGTTCAGGCGGCCCCAGCATTTT
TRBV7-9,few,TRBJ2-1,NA,CASRPTGSYNEQFF,TGTGCCAGCCGCCCGACGGGGTCCTACAATGAGCAGTTCTTC
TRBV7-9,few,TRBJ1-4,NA,CASSPDSFNEKLFF,TGTGCCAGCAGCCCGGACAGTTTTAATGAAAAACTGTTTTTT
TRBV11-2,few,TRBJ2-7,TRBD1,CASSQTGDEQYF,TGTGCCAGCAGCCAGACAGGGGACGAGCAGTACTTC
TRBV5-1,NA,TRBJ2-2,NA,CASSLLDSTGELFF,TGCGCCAGCAGCTTGTTGGACAGCACCGGGGAGCTGTTTTTT
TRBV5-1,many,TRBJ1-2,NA,CASSLGPLSGYTF,TGCGCCAGCAGCTTGGGGCCCCTTAGCGGCTACACCTTC
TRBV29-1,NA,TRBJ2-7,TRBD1,CSVVRDRGAEQYF,TGCAGCGTAGTGCGGGACAGGGGTGCCGAGCAGTACTTC
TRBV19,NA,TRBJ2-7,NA,CASSVRESLSYEQYF,TGTGCCAGTAGTGTTCGGGAGTCCCTCTCCTACGAGCAGTACTTC
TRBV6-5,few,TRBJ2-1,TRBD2,CSSGGASNEQFF,TGTTCTAGCGGGGGGGCAAGTAATGAGCAGTTCTTC
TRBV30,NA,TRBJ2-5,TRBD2,CAWNIAGALETQYF,TGTGCCTGGAATATAGCGGGGGCACTGGAGACCCAGTACTTC
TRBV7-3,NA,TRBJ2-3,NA,CASSLGGPSTDTQYF,TGTGCCAGCAGCTTAGGAGGCCCTAGCACAGATACGCAGTATTTT
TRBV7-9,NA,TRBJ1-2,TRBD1,CASSSTLQGADYGYTF,TGTGCCAGCAGCTCCACTTTACAGGGGGCGGACTATGGCTACACCTTC
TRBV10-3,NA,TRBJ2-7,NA,CAISGGVGGGAAYEQYF,TGTGCCATCAGTGGAGGAGTAGGGGGGGGTGCGGCCTACGAGCAGTACTTC
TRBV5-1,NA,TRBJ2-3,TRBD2,CASSLDLAGVTDTQYF,TGCGCCAGCAGCTTGGACCTAGCGGGGGTCACGGATACGCAGTATTTT
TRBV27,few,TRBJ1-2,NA,CASSLSSAGNYGYTF,TGTGCCAGCAGTTTATCGTCGGCAGGGAACTATGGCTACACCTTC
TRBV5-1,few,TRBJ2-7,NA,CASSLGGSGGDYEQYF,TGCGCCAGCAGCTTGGGTGGGTCCGGCGGGGACTACGAGCAGTACTTC
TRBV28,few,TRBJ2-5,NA,CASSIGGRETQYF,TGTGCCAGCAGCATAGGGGGAAGAGAGACCCAGTACTTC
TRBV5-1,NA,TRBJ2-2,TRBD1,CASSPQGENTGELFF,TGCGCCAGCAGCCCGCAGGGGGAGAACACCGGGGAGCTGTTTTTT
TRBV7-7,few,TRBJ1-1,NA,CASSPGAFF,TGTGCCAGCAGCCCGGGGGCTTTCTTT
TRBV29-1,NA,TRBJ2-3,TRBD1,CSVEDPPTGGITDTQYF,TGTAGCGTTGAAGACCCCCCGACAGGGGGCATAACAGATACGCAGTATTTT
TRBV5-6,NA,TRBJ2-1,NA,CASNTHNEQFF,TGTGCCAGCAACACACACAATGAGCAGTTCTTC
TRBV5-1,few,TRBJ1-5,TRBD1,CASSLDRGHQPQHF,TGCGCCAGCAGCCTAGACAGGGGGCACCAGCCCCAGCATTTT
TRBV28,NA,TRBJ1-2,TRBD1,CASSLGGRGYGYTF,TGTGCCAGCAGTTTAGGTGGCAGGGGGTATGGCTACACCTTC
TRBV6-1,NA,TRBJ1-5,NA,CASSELRGGQPQHF,TGTGCCAGCAGTGAACTAAGGGGCGGTCAGCCCCAGCATTTT
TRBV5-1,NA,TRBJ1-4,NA,CASSLRWSGGEKLFF,TGCGCCAGCAGCTTGCGGTGGTCGGGGGGTGAAAAACTGTTTTTT
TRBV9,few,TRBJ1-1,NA,CASSVVVSTEAFF,TGTGCCAGCAGCGTAGTGGTGAGCACTGAAGCTTTCTTT
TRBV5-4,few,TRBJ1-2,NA,CASSSGEGRGYTF,TGTGCCAGCAGCTCCGGGGAGGGGCGAGGCTACACCTTC
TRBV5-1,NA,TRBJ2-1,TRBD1,CASSFSGQSYNEQFF,TGCGCCAGCAGCTTTTCGGGACAGAGCTACAATGAGCAGTTCTTC
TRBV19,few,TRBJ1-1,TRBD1,CASSADRAVRNTEAFF,TGTGCCAGTAGTGCTGACAGGGCAGTACGAAACACTGAAGCTTTCTTT
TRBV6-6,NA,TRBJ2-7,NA,CASSRPLGASYEQYF,TGTGCCAGCAGCCGCCCCCTAGGCGCTTCCTACGAGCAGTACTTC
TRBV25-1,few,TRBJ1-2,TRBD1,CASSVTGQGANYGYTF,TGTGCCAGCAGTGTCACCGGACAGGGGGCAAACTATGGCTACACCTTC
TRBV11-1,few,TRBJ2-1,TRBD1,CASSQRQGANSEQFF,TGTGCCAGCAGCCAACGACAGGGTGCCAATTCAGAGCAGTTCTTC
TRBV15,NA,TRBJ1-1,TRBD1,CATSRDSGTGNTEAFF,TGTGCCACCAGCAGAGACTCCGGGACAGGGAACACTGAAGCTTTCTTT
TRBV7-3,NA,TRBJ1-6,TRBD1,CASSLGGQGNSPLHF,TGTGCCAGCAGCTTGGGGGGACAGGGAAATTCACCCCTCCACTTT
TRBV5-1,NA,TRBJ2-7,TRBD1,CASSSGTGLTYEQYF,TGCGCCAGCAGCTCCGGGACAGGATTAACCTACGAGCAGTACTTC
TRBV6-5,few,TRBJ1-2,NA,CASSYGTSSNYGYTF,TGTGCCAGCAGTTACGGGACAAGCTCTAACTATGGCTACACCTTC
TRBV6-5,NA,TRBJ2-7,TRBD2,CASSDSGGSYEQYF,TGTGCCAGCAGTGATAGCGGGGGATCGTACGAGCAGTACTTC
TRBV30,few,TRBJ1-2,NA,CARTSFPGGYTF,TGTGCCCGGACGTCCTTTCCGGGGGGCTACACCTTC
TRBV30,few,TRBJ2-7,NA,CAWSAGHPLEQYF,TGTGCCTGGAGTGCCGGACACCCCCTCGAGCAGTACTTC
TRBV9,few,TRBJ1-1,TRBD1,CASTGQGNTEAFF,TGTGCCAGCACGGGACAGGGCAACACTGAAGCTTTCTTT
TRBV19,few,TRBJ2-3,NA,CASSIAPQYADTQYF,TGTGCCAGTAGTATAGCCCCCCAGTACGCAGATACGCAGTATTTT
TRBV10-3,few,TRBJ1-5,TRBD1,CAISDRDRGEQPQHF,TGTGCCATCAGTGACCGGGACAGGGGGGAGCAGCCCCAGCATTTT
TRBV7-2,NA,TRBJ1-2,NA,CASSLVHGGSYGYTF,TGTGCCAGCAGCTTAGTTCACGGGGGTAGCTATGGCTACACCTTC
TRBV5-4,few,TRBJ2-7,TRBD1,CASSIQGSDEQYF,TGTGCCAGCAGCATACAGGGGAGCGACGAGCAGTACTTC
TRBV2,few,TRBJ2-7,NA,CASKIPQEYEQYF,TGTGCCAGCAAGATACCACAGGAGTACGAGCAGTACTTC
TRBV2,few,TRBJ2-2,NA,CASSDRFSTGELFF,TGTGCCAGCAGTGACAGGTTTTCGACCGGGGAGCTGTTTTTT
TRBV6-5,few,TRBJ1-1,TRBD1,CASSYMGTVDTEAFF,TGTGCCAGCAGTTATATGGGGACAGTCGACACTGAAGCTTTCTTT